This is a list of T cell receptor beta chains from one sample in a study of vaccination effects on CD4 cells after COVID-19. Data came from immunoSEQ multiplex PCR; TCRdb stores just in-frame clones and leaves some out. In the table there are about 54,000 clones, roughly 76% of which are singletons. Their antigens remain unidentified. Specimen: CD4+ T cells from PBMCs cultured with HCoV-229E spike peptides, collected before COVID-19 vaccination. These TCRs come from a human donor who received a COVID-19 vaccine. Each CDR3 is given with its conserved first and last residue. The D gene is left open where the match is weak. Size is stated for part of the rows, as once, few or many counts, or as a class when the clone is expanded.

d_call clone_size j_call v_call cdr3_aa cdr3_nt
- - TRBJ2-5 TRBV5-1 CASSSHGQGQETQYF TGCGCCAGCAGCTCCCACGGGCAAGGCCAAGAGACCCAGTACTTC
- - TRBJ2-3 TRBV12-5 CASASAQFTDTQYF TGTGCTAGTGCCTCGGCGCAGTTCACAGATACGCAGTATTTT
- - TRBJ1-1 TRBV15 CATSRVFQMEAFF TGTGCCACCAGCAGAGTGTTCCAGATGGAAGCTTTCTTT
- few TRBJ1-1 TRBV6-5 CASSYSKGADTEAFF TGTGCCAGCAGTTACTCGAAGGGAGCGGACACTGAAGCTTTCTTT
- - TRBJ2-2 TRBV3-1/TRBV3-2 CASSQVSGELFF TGTGCCAGCAGCCAAGTGTCCGGGGAGCTGTTTTTT
- - TRBJ2-5 TRBV20-1 CSAWKKTQYF TGCAGTGCTTGGAAGAAGACCCAGTACTTC
TRBD1 once TRBJ2-5 TRBV24-1 CATGTGGVQETQYF TGTGCCACCGGGACAGGGGGGGTCCAAGAGACCCAGTACTTC
- - TRBJ1-3 TRBV7-6 CASSLEPQTPSSGNTIYF TGTGCCAGCAGCTTAGAACCACAGACACCGAGCTCTGGAAACACCATATATTTT
- - TRBJ1-2 TRBV25-1 CASSEGENYGYTF TGTGCCAGCAGTGAGGGGGAAAACTATGGCTACACCTTC
TRBD2 - TRBJ2-1 TRBV4-1 CASRTGWLAGGPGYNEQFF TGCGCCAGCAGAACAGGGTGGCTAGCGGGGGGGCCTGGTTACAATGAGCAGTTCTTC
- once TRBJ2-1 TRBV21-1 CASSKGRGEGGNEQFF TGTGCCAGCAGCAAAGGGCGAGGAGAAGGGGGCAATGAGCAGTTCTTC
- - TRBJ2-5 TRBV7-2 CASSLIKETQYF TGTGCCAGCAGCTTAATAAAAGAGACCCAGTACTTC
TRBD2 - TRBJ2-5 TRBV29-1 CSVEGRGGLSAETQYF TGCAGCGTTGAAGGGCGGGGGGGCCTTTCGGCAGAGACCCAGTACTTC